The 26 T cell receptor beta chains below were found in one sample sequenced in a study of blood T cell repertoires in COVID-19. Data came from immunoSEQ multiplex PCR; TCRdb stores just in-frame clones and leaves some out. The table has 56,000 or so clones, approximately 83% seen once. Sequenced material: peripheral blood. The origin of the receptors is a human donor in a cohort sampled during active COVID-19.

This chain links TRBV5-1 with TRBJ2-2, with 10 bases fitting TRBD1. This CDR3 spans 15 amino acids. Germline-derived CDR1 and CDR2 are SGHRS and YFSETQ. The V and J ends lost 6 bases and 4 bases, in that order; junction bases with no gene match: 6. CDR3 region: CASKDRGRVTGELFF. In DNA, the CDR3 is TGCGCCAGCAAAGACAGGGGGCGCGTCACCGGGGAGCTGTTTTTT.

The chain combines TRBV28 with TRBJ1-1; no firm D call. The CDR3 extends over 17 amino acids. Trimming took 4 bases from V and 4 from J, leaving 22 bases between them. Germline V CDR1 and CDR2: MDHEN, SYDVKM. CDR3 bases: TGTGCCAGCAGTTCCCTCTTGCGCACAGAAAGTGGCACTGAAGCTTTCTTT. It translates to CASSSLLRTESGTEAFF.

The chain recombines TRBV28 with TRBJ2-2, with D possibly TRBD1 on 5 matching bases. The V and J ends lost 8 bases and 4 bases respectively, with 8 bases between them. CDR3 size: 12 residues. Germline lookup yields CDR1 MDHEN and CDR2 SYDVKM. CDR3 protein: CASCRVTGELFF. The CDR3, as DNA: TGTGCCAGCTGCAGGGTCACCGGGGAGCTGTTTTTT.

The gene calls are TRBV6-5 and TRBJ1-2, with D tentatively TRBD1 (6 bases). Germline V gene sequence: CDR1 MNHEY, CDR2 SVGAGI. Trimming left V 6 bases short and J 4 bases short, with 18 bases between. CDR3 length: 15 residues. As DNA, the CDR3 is TGTGCCAGCAGGAGTGGGGGGGCGCGAATCTATGGCTACACCTTC. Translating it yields CASRSGGARIYGYTF.

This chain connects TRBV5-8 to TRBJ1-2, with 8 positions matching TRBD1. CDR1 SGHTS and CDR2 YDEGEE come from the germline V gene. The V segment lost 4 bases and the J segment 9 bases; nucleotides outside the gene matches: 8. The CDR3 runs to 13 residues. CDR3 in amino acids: CASSPEDRVSYTF. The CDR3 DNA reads TGTGCCAGCAGCCCCGAGGACAGGGTGAGCTACACCTTC.

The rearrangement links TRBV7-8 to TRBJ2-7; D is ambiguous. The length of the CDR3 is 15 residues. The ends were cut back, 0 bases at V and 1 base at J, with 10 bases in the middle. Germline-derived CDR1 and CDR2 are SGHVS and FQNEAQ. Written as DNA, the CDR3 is TGTGCCAGCAGCTTAGCATTGGTCGGTTCCTACGAGCAGTACTTC. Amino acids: CASSLALVGSYEQYF.

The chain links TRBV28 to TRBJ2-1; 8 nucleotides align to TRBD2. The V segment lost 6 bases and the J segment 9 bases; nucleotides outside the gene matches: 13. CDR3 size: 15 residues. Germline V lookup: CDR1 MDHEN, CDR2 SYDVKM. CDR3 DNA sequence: TGTGCCAGCAGCTCCCGGCGGGGGGCGGACAGTGAGCAGTTCTTC. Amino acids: CASSSRRGADSEQFF.

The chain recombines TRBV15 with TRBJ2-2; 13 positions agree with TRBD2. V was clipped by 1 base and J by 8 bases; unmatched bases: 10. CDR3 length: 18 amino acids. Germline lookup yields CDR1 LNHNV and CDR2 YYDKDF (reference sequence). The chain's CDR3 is CATSRGGTSGARRGELFF. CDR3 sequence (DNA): TGTGCCACCAGCAGAGGAGGGACTAGCGGGGCCCGACGGGGGGAGCTGTTTTTT.

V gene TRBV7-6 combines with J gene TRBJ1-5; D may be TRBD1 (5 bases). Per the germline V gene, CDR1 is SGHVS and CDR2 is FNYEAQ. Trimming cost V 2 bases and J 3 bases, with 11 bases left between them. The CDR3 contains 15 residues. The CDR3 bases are TGTGCCAGCAGCTTATCGGCGGGGGTCAATCAGCCCCAGCATTTT. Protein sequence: CASSLSAGVNQPQHF.

CDR3 sequence: CASSPRDYLYEQYF. The CDR3 DNA sequence: TGTGCCAGCTCCCCTCGGGACTACTTATACGAGCAGTACTTC. This chain joins TRBV6-5 and TRBJ2-7; the match to TRBD2 covers 7 bases. Germline CDR1 is MNHEY and CDR2 is SVGAGI. The V segment lost 8 bases and the J segment 4 bases; nucleotides outside the gene matches: 11. This CDR3 is built from 14 residues.

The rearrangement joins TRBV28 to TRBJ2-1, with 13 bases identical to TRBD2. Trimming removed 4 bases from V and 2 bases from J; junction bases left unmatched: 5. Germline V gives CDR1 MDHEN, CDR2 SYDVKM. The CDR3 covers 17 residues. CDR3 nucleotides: TGTGCCAGCAGTTCCGGACTAGCGGGAGCGGCCTACAATGAGCAGTTCTTC. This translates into CASSSGLAGAAYNEQFF. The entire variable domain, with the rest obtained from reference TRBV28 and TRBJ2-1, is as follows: DVKVTQSSRYLVKRTGEKVFLECVQDMDHENMFWYRQDPGLGLRLIYFSYDVKMKEKGDIPEGYSVSREKKERFSLILESASTNQTSMYLCASSSGLAGAAYNEQFFGPGTRLTVL.

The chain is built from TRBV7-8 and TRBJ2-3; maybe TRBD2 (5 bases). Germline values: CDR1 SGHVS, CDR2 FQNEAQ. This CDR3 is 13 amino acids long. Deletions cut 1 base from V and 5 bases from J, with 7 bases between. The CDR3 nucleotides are TGTGCCAGCAGCTTAGGCCGGGAAGATACGCAGTATTTT. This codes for CASSLGREDTQYF.

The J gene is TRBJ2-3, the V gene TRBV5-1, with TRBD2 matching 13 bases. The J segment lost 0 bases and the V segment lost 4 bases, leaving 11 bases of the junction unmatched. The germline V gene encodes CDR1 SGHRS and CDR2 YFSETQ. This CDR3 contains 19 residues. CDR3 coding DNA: TGCGCCAGCAGCCCGGGACTAGCGGGACGGGGGTCTAGCACAGATACGCAGTATTTT. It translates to CASSPGLAGRGSSTDTQYF.

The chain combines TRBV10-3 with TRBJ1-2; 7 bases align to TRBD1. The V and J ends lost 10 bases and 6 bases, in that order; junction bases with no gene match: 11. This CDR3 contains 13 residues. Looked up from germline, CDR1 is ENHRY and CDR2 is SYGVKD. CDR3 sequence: CATDSTGIHGYTF. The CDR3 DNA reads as TGTGCCACCGATTCGACAGGGATCCATGGCTACACCTTC.

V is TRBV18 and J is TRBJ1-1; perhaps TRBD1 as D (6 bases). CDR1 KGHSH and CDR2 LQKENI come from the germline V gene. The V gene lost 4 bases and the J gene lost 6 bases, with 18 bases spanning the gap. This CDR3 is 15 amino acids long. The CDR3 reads CASSQETGKGAEAFF. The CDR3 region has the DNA TGTGCCAGCTCACAGGAGACAGGTAAGGGCGCTGAAGCTTTCTTT.

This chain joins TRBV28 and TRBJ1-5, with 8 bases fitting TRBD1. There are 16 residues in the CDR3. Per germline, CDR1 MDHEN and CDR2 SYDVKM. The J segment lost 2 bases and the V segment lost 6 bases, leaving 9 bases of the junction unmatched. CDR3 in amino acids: CASRPTGGIGNQPQHF. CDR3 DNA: TGTGCCAGCAGACCTACAGGGGGGATAGGCAATCAGCCCCAGCATTTT.

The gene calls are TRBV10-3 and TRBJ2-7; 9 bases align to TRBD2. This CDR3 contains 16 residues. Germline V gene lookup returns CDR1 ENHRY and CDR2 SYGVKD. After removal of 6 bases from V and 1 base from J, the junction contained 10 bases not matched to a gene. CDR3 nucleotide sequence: TGTGCCATCAGCCAGAGTGGGGCGGGAGGGTCCTACGAGCAGTACTTC. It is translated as CAISQSGAGGSYEQYF.

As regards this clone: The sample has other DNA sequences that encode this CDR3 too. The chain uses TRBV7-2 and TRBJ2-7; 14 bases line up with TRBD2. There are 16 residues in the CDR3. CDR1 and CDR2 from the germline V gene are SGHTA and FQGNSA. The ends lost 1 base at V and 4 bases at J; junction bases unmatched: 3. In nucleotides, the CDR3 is TGTGCCAGCAGCTTAGAGGGGACTAGCGGGAGTTACGAGCAGTACTTC. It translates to CASSLEGTSGSYEQYF.

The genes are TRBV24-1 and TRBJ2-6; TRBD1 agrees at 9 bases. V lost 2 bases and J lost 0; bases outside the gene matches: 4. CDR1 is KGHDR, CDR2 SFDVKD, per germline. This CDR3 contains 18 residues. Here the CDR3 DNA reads TGTGCCACCAGTGATTCAGGACAGGGGACCTCTGGGGCCAACGTCCTGACTTTC. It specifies CATSDSGQGTSGANVLTF.

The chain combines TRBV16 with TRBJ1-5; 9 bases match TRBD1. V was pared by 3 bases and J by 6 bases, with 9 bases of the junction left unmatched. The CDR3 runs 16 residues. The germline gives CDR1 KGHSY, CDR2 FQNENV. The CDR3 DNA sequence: TGTGCCAGCAGCCACCAGGGACAGGGAGTTGGTCAGCCCCAGCATTTT. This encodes CASSHQGQGVGQPQHF.

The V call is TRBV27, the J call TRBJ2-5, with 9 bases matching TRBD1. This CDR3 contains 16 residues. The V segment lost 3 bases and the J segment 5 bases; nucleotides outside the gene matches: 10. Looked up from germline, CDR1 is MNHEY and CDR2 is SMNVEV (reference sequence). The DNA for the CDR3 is TGTGCCAGCAGTTTGACCACAGGGGGCGCCGGGGAGACCCAGTACTTC. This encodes CASSLTTGGAGETQYF.

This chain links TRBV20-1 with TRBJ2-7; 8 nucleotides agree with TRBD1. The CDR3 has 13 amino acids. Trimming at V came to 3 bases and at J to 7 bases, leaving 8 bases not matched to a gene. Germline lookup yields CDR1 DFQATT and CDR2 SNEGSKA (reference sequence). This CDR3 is CSASRRGREEQYF. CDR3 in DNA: TGCAGTGCTAGTCGCAGGGGGCGAGAGGAGCAGTACTTC.

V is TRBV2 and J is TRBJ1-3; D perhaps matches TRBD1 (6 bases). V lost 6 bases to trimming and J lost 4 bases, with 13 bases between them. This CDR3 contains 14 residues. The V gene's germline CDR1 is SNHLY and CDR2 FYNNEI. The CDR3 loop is CASSSDSPGNTIYF. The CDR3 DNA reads TGTGCCAGCAGCTCGGACAGTCCCGGAAACACCATATATTTT.

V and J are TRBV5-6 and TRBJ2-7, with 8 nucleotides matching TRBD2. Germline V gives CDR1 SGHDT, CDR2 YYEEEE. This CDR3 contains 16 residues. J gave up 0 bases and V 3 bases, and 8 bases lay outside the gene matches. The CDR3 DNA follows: TGTGCCAGCAGCTCAACGACTAGCGCAAACTCCTACGAGCAGTACTTC. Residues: CASSSTTSANSYEQYF.

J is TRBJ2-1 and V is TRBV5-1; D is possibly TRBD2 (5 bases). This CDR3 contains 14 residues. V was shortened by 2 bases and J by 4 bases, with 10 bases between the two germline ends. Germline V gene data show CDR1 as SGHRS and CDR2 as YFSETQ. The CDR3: CASSLGAEYNEQFF. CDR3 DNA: TGCGCCAGCAGCTTAGGAGCGGAATACAATGAGCAGTTCTTC.

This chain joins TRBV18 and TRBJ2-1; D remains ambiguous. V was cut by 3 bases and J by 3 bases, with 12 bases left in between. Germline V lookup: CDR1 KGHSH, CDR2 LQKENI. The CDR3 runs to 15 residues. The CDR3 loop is CASSPVSPYYNEQFF. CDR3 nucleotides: TGTGCCAGCTCACCGGTTAGTCCCTACTACAATGAGCAGTTCTTC.